The 21 T cell receptor beta chains in this list originate from one sample, sequenced in a study of beta chain features in type 1 diabetes. The sequenced template was cDNA made from the entire isolated RNA. The assay was immunoSEQ multiplex PCR, and TCRdb's table has in-frame clones only and misses some. The sample shows over 20,000 clones, around three fifths of them seen only once. General study results and limits: Patients with Type 1 diabetes showed moderately but significantly shorter TCRB CDR3s in all four CD4+ subsets.

No antigen has been identified for these receptors. Sequencing was done on a sample of stem cell memory CD4+ T cells from blood. All receptors come from a man aged 18 to 30 with type 1 diabetes.

This clone was seen more than once but under ten times. This chain uses TRBV2 with TRBJ2-2, with D perhaps matching TRBD2 (5 bases). V gave up 11 bases and J gave up 0 bases, with 7 bases separating them. The CDR3 sequence is 12 residues long. CDR1 is SNHLY, CDR2 FYNNEI, per germline. In nucleotides, the CDR3 is TGTGCCGCGACTACGAACACCGGGGAGCTGTTTTTT. Translation gives CAATTNTGELFF.

The chain combines TRBV16 with TRBJ1-3; D is possibly TRBD1 (6 bases). V gave up 0 bases and J gave up 4 bases, with 10 bases separating them. Germline CDR1 KGHSY, CDR2 FQNENV. The CDR3 is made up of 15 amino acids. The CDR3 DNA sequence: TGTGCCAGCAGCCAATCGCTGACAGGAGGAAACACCATATATTTT. Protein: CASSQSLTGGNTIYF.

V gene TRBV5-1 combines with J gene TRBJ2-7; 8 bases fit TRBD2. V was pared by 3 bases and J by 5 bases, with 7 bases of the junction left unmatched. The CDR3 is 14 residues long. From germline, CDR1 is SGHRS and CDR2 YFSETQ. CDR3 residues: CASSSGGRENEQYF. The CDR3 nucleotides read TGCGCCAGCAGCTCGGGAGGGCGGGAGAACGAGCAGTACTTC.

This clone was seen only a few times. As DNA, the CDR3 is TGTGCCAGCGTCGGGACAGGACGCGAGACCCAGTACTTC. Translated: CASVGTGRETQYF. The chain has TRBV2 and TRBJ2-5, with TRBD1 matching 8 bases. The length of the CDR3 is 13 residues. The junction had 7 bases not matched to a gene; V was cut back by 8 bases and J by 5 bases. The germline gives CDR1 SNHLY, CDR2 FYNNEI.

The rearrangement joins TRBV28 to TRBJ2-7, with TRBD2 identical over 12 bases. Germline CDR1 is MDHEN and CDR2 is SYDVKM. Trimming at V came to 5 bases and at J to 5 bases, leaving 7 bases not matched to a gene. This CDR3 has 15 amino acids. The CDR3 DNA is TGTGCCAGCAGTAGGACTAGCGGGATTGTCCACGAGCAGTACTTC. Amino acid sequence: CASSRTSGIVHEQYF.

This clone was counted only a few times. J is TRBJ2-5 and V is TRBV15; 7 nucleotides agree with TRBD1. Germline V gene lookup returns CDR1 LNHNV and CDR2 YYDKDF (reference sequence). V shed 0 bases and J 4 bases; nucleotides not matched to a gene: 2. This CDR3 is 14 amino acids long. CDR3 protein: CATSRDQGVETQYF. The CDR3 coding sequence is TGTGCCACCAGCAGAGATCAGGGGGTAGAGACCCAGTACTTC.

The V gene is TRBV4-1, the J gene TRBJ1-5, with TRBD1 identical over 7 bases. J was trimmed by 2 bases and V by 2 bases; bases with no gene match: 9. CDR3 length equals 17 residues. The germline V gene has CDR1 MGHRA and CDR2 YSYEKL. CDR3 amino acids: CASSQYRGPGGNQPQHF. CDR3 nucleotide sequence: TGCGCCAGCAGCCAATACAGGGGCCCAGGAGGCAATCAGCCCCAGCATTTT.

A single count supports this clone. This sequence joins TRBV14 and TRBJ2-5; weak D call: TRBD2 (6 bases). V dropped 3 bases and J dropped 1 base, with 15 bases sitting between them. CDR1 is SGHDN, CDR2 FVKESK, per germline. The CDR3 runs to 16 residues. The CDR3 nucleotides read TGTGCCAGCAGCCACCGGGACTTCTATATCCAAGAGACCCAGTACTTC. Encoded protein: CASSHRDFYIQETQYF.

The rearrangement links TRBV2 to TRBJ1-1; 11 positions match TRBD1. Germline V gives CDR1 SNHLY, CDR2 FYNNEI. V lost 4 bases, J lost 7 bases, and 5 bases stayed unmatched. The CDR3 is made up of 14 amino acids. CDR3 DNA: TGTGCCAGCAGTGGGTGGACAGGGGGCCGTGAAGCTTTCTTT. Its translation is CASSGWTGGREAFF.

The chain employs TRBV5-1 and TRBJ2-3; D perhaps matches TRBD2 (6 bases). This CDR3 comprises 15 residues. Germline CDR1 SGHRS, CDR2 YFSETQ. V was cut by 3 bases and J by 0 bases, with 11 bases left in between. Written as DNA, the CDR3 is TGCGCCAGCAGCTGGACAAGCGGGAGCACAGATACGCAGTATTTT. Translated, it gives CASSWTSGSTDTQYF. Using reference TRBV5-1 and TRBJ2-3 for the parts outside the CDR3, the full variable domain is KAGVTQTPRYLIKTRGQQVTLSCSPISGHRSVSWYQQTPGQGLQFLFEYFSETQRNKGNFPGRFSGRQFSNSRSEMNVSTLELGDSALYLCASSWTSGSTDTQYFGPGTRLTVL.

This clone was seen a few times. This chain joins TRBV7-2 and TRBJ2-1; maybe TRBD2 (6 bases). CDR1 and CDR2 (germline): SGHTA, FQGNSA. This CDR3 comprises 13 residues. V lost 3 bases to trimming and J lost 5 bases, with 8 bases between them. The CDR3 DNA reads as TGTGCCAGCAGCTTGGGACTTGACAATGAGCAGTTCTTC. This translates into CASSLGLDNEQFF. Based on the CDR3 plus reference TRBV7-2 and TRBJ2-1, the full variable domain is GAGVSQSPSNKVTEKGKDVELRCDPISGHTALYWYRQSLGQGLEFLIYFQGNSAPDKSGLPSDRFSAERTGGSVSTLTIQRTQQEDSAVYLCASSLGLDNEQFFGPGTRLTVL.

The chain is built from TRBV28 and TRBJ2-7; TRBD2 is a possible D gene (5 bases). Per the germline V gene, CDR1 is MDHEN and CDR2 is SYDVKM. The CDR3 consists of 13 residues. The V and J ends lost 7 bases and 6 bases respectively, with 16 bases between them. CDR3 loop: CASIPGSGSEQYF. As DNA, the CDR3 is TGTGCCAGCATTCCCGGCAGCGGCTCCGAGCAGTACTTC.

V and J are TRBV29-1 and TRBJ1-2, with no clear D. The CDR3 spans 12 residues. Between the trimmed V and J ends, which lost 1 base and 2 bases, there was a span of 5 bases. Germline loops: CDR1 SQVTM, CDR2 ANQGSEA. In DNA form, the CDR3 reads TGCAGCGTTGAAGCAGTAAACTATGGCTACACCTTC. Translation: CSVEAVNYGYTF.

As to this clone: Germline is not matched at one junction end, which may reflect a read error. The chain couples TRBV29-1 to TRBJ1-3; TRBD1 aligns across 7 bases. The germline V gene has CDR1 SQVTM and CDR2 ANQGSEA. The length of the CDR3 is 11 residues. The CDR3 nucleotides read TGCAGCGTTCTATCAGGGGGTAGTCGGGATTTT. Amino acid sequence: CSVLSGGSRDF.

The V call is TRBV7-2, the J call TRBJ2-7; D might be TRBD1 (6 bases). In germline, CDR1 is SGHTA, CDR2 FQGNSA. Trimming took off 7 bases at V and 8 bases at J, with 18 bases between the two ends. The CDR3 has 13 residues. The CDR3 DNA follows: TGTGCCAGCAACCCAGGGGATGGTGGGAAGCAGTACTTC. Its translation is CASNPGDGGKQYF.

The chain is built from TRBV5-1 and TRBJ2-5; TRBD1 agrees at 10 bases. CDR3 size: 14 residues. Trimming at V came to 6 bases and at J to 4 bases, leaving 6 bases not matched to a gene. Germline V CDR1 and CDR2: SGHRS, YFSETQ. The CDR3: CASKETGGLETQYF. CDR3 DNA sequence: TGCGCCAGCAAAGAGACAGGGGGCCTAGAGACCCAGTACTTC. Supplemented by reference TRBV5-1 and TRBJ2-5, the full variable domain reads KAGVTQTPRYLIKTRGQQVTLSCSPISGHRSVSWYQQTPGQGLQFLFEYFSETQRNKGNFPGRFSGRQFSNSRSEMNVSTLELGDSALYLCASKETGGLETQYFGPGTRLLVL.

The rearrangement links TRBV28 to TRBJ1-1; 7 bases are a match to TRBD1. The CDR3 has 13 amino acids. Trimming removed 4 bases from V and 10 bases from J; junction bases left unmatched: 9. The germline gives CDR1 MDHEN, CDR2 SYDVKM. CDR3: CASSSEGATGAFF. The CDR3 DNA is TGTGCCAGCAGTTCCGAGGGGGCCACGGGAGCTTTCTTT.

This clone has more than one count but fewer than ten. This rearrangement joins TRBV29-1 to TRBJ2-7; 7 nucleotides match TRBD2. The J segment lost 4 bases and the V segment lost 4 bases, leaving 13 bases of the junction unmatched. CDR3 length equals 15 residues. From germline, CDR1 is SQVTM and CDR2 ANQGSEA. CDR3: CSVVDGSGAGYEQYF. CDR3 coding DNA: TGCAGCGTTGTGGATGGAAGCGGGGCCGGATACGAGCAGTACTTC.

This chain links TRBV7-2 with TRBJ1-1, with D possibly TRBD1 on 5 matching bases. The ends were cut back, 5 bases at V and 0 bases at J, with 7 bases in the middle. This CDR3 has 13 residues. The germline CDR1 and CDR2 sequences are SGHTA and FQGNSA. CDR3 loop: CASSTQVNTEAFF. CDR3 coding DNA: TGTGCCAGCAGCACACAGGTGAACACTGAAGCTTTCTTT.

This clone has only a few counts. The chain couples TRBV28 to TRBJ2-1, with TRBD2 identical over 7 bases. The CDR3 has 17 residues. The V gene's germline CDR1 is MDHEN and CDR2 SYDVKM. J was trimmed by 6 bases and V by 6 bases; bases with no gene match: 17. This CDR3 reads CASRPKLWGRATNEQFF. Here the CDR3 DNA reads TGTGCCAGCAGGCCTAAACTGTGGGGGAGGGCCACCAATGAGCAGTTCTTC. Full variable domain (remainder filled in from reference TRBV28 and TRBJ2-1): DVKVTQSSRYLVKRTGEKVFLECVQDMDHENMFWYRQDPGLGLRLIYFSYDVKMKEKGDIPEGYSVSREKKERFSLILESASTNQTSMYLCASRPKLWGRATNEQFFGPGTRLTVL.

The chain uses TRBV29-1 and TRBJ2-3; 12 nucleotides line up with TRBD2. Germline-derived CDR1 and CDR2 are SQVTM and ANQGSEA. V was pared by 4 bases and J by 6 bases, with 2 bases of the junction left unmatched. The CDR3 totals 13 residues. The CDR3 reads CSVALAGGDTQYF. The CDR3 region has the DNA TGCAGCGTTGCTCTAGCGGGGGGGGATACGCAGTATTTT.